This T cell receptor beta chain was documented in a study of T cells after yellow fever vaccination. From the 5' RACE reads, TCRdb called clonotypes with MiXCR, one entry per CDR3 protein. The sample includes roughly 500,000 distinct CDR3 sequences, under 25% of them seen just once. This CDR3 contains 16 residues. CDR1 and CDR2 from the germline V gene are SQVTM and ANQGSEA. V lost 6 bases to trimming and J lost 0 bases; unmatched junction nucleotides: 7. Study-wide findings and caveats: Clonotypes found in both CD4 and CD8 compartments made up a small share. The study found a weaker secondary response that peaked faster, day 5 versus 15.

About this clonotype itself: Its antigen remains unknown.

The chain recombines TRBV29-1 with TRBJ2-1; 11 bases line up with TRBD2. The source material was PBMCs, sampled 15 days after the yellow fever booster vaccination. This receptor was identified in a man aged 25 to 40 who received the YFV17D yellow fever vaccine. CDR3 sequence (DNA): TGCAGCGTAAGCGGGACTAGCGGACTCTCCTACAATGAGCAGTTCTTC. Amino acids: CSVSGTSGLSYNEQFF.